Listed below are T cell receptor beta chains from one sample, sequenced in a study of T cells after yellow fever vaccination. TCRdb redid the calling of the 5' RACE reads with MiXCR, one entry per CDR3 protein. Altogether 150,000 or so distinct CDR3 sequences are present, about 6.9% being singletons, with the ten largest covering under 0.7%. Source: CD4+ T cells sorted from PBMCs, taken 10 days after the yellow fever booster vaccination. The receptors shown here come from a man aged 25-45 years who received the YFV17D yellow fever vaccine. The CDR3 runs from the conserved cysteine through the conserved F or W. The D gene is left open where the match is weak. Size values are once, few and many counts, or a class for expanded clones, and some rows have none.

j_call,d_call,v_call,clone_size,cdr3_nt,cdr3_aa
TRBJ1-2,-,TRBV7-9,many,TGTGCCAGCAGCCTAAACTCTGGCGGGTATGGCTACACCTTC,CASSLNSGGYGYTF
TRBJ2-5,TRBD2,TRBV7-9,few,TGTGCCAGCAGCCCAGGAGGACTAGCGGGTATAGAGACCCAGTACTTC,CASSPGGLAGIETQYF
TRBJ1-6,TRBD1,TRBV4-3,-,TGCGCCAGCAGCCAAGATCTAGGGACCGGGACAGGCTATAATTCACCCCTCCACTTT,CASSQDLGTGTGYNSPLHF
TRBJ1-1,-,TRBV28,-,TGTGCCAGCAGTTTTCGGTCGTACACTGAAGCTTTCTTT,CASSFRSYTEAFF
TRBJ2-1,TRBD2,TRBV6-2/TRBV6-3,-,TGTGCCAGCAGCCGGAATAGCGGGGGGGGGATCAATGAGCAGTTCTTC,CASSRNSGGGINEQFF
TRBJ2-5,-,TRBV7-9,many,TGTGCCAGCAGCGTAGGAGGCCCGGTACCAGAGACCCAGTACTTC,CASSVGGPVPETQYF
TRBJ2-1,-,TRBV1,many,TGCACCAGCAGCCCACCTAGCGGGAACTACAATGAGCAGTTCTTC,CTSSPPSGNYNEQFF
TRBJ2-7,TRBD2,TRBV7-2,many,TGTGCCAGCAGCCCCCGACTAGCGGCCTACGAGCAGTACTTC,CASSPRLAAYEQYF
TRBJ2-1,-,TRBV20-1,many,TGCAGTGCCCCGTTAAGCGGGACAGGCTCCTACAATGAGCAGTTCTTC,CSAPLSGTGSYNEQFF
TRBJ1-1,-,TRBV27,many,TGTGCCAGCATCCCCCCGCCCGGGAACACTGAAGCTTTCTTT,CASIPPPGNTEAFF
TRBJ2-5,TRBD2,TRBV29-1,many,TGCAGCGCAACTAGCGGGGTAGAGACCCAGTACTTC,CSATSGVETQYF
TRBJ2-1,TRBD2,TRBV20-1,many,TGCAGTGCTAGTACGGGACTAGCCGTCAATGAGCAGTTCTTC,CSASTGLAVNEQFF
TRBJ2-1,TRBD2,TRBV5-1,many,TGCGCCACTTCGGGACTAGCGGGGAATCCTGAGCAGTTCTTC,CATSGLAGNPEQFF
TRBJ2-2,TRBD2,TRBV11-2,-,TGTGCCAGCAGCGGAGCCGGACTAGCGGGAGGCACCGGGGAGCTGTTTTTT,CASSGAGLAGGTGELFF
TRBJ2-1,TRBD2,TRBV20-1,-,TGCAGTGCTAGAGCGCTAGCGGGGAATGAGCAGTTCTTC,CSARALAGNEQFF
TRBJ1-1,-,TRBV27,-,TGTGCCAGCAGTTTATCTCCAGTAGGGAACACTGAAGCTTTCTTT,CASSLSPVGNTEAFF
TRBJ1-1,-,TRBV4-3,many,TGCGCCAGCAGCCAAGGTTTAGCGAACACTGAAGCTTTCTTT,CASSQGLANTEAFF
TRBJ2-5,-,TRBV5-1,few,TGCGCCAGCAGCTCCCCTCAAAAGTCGGAAGAGACCCAGTACTTC,CASSSPQKSEETQYF
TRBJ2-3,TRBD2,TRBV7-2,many,TGTGCCACCTCCCCGGGGAGCGGGAGGGGGGATACGCAGTATTTT,CATSPGSGRGDTQYF
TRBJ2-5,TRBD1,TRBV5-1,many,TGCGCCAGCAGCACCCGAAGACAGGGTCAAGAGACCCAGTACTTC,CASSTRRQGQETQYF
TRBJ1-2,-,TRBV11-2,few,TGTGCCAGCAGGTTATCCGGAGCGAGCGGCTATGGCTACACCTTC,CASRLSGASGYGYTF
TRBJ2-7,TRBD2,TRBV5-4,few,TGTGCCAGCAGCGCCCGGACTAGCGGTCAACCCTACGAGCAGTACTTC,CASSARTSGQPYEQYF
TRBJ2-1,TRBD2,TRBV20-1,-,TGCAGTGCTAGCCAATCAGCGGGAGTGGCATACAATGAGCAGTTCTTC,CSASQSAGVAYNEQFF